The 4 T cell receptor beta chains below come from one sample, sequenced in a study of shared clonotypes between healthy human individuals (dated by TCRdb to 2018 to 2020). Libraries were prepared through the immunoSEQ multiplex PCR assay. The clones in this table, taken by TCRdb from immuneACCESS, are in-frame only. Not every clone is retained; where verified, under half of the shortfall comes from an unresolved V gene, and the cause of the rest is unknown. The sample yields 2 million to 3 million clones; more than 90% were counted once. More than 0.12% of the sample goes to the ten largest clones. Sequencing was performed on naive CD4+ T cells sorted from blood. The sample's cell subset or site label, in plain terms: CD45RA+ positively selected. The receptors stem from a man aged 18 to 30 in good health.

CDR3 amino acids: CASSDDILSYEQYF. The CDR3 coding sequence is TGTGCCAGCAGTGACGACATCTTGTCCTACGAGCAGTACTTC. The chain carries TRBV6-1 and TRBJ2-7; D unclear. Germline assignment: CDR1 MNHNS and CDR2 SASEGT. This CDR3 is 14 amino acids long. V lost 3 bases, J lost 1 base, and 10 bases lay in between.

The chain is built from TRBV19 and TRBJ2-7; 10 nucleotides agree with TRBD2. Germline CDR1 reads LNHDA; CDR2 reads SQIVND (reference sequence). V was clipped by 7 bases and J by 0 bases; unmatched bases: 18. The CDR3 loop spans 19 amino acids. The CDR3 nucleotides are TGTGCCAGTATCCCTCCCAGGCTAGCGGGGGACCCGAGCTCCTACGAGCAGTACTTC. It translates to CASIPPRLAGDPSSYEQYF.

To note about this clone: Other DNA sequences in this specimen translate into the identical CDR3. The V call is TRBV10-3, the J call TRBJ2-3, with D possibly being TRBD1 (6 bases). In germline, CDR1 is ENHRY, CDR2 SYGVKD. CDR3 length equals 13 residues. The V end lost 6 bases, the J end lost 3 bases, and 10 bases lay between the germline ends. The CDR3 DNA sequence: TGTGCCATCAGCGCCGGGACAACAGATACGCAGTATTTT. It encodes CAISAGTTDTQYF.

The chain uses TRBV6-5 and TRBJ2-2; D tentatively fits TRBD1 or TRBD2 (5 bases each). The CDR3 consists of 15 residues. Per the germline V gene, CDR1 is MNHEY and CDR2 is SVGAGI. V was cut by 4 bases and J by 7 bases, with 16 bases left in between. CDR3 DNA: TGTGCCAGCAGTTCGTCCGGGACGGTGTTCGGGGAGCTGTTTTTT. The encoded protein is CASSSSGTVFGELFF.